This T cell receptor (beta chain) came from a study of response to subunit inactivated influenza vaccine listed by TCRdb under 2018. For context, the study as a whole: To follow how T cells responded to a trivalent subunit inactivated influenza vaccine, the researchers relied on deep quantitative profiling of the T cell receptor repertoire.

The receptor library was made with RT-PCR. The sample was run on an Illumina HiSeq 2500. TCRdb itself trimmed the public reads at Q25 with fastp, ran MiXCR and retained productive beta chains. Each entry is one CDR3 protein sequence, shown with its most common DNA and genes. In this sample the table shows about 180,000 distinct CDR3 sequences, around 8.8% of which occur a single time. The ten largest clones take up roughly a tenth of the sample. On this clonotype itself: Its antigen is currently not known. Per-base quality was not reported, and no clone a single base away is much larger than it.

Results and caveats for the whole study, not just this receptor: The authors suggested that each seasonal influenza vaccination may recruit only a limited number of new T cells.

The sample here was non-naive T cells sorted from PBMCs, taken on the day of vaccination. Taken with the paper, the label for cell subset or site translates to: memory T cell fraction. The source of this sequence is a man aged 50 to 60 who received an inactivated influenza vaccine. Donor details come from another sample of the same person, matched by shared clones.

The DNA sequence reads TGTGCCAGCGGGTCCGGGGCAGGTAGCTACGAGCAGTACTTC. This is translated as CASGSGAGSYEQYF. The chain is encoded by TRBV19 joined to TRBJ2-7; the D gene is tentatively TRBD1 or TRBD2, each matching 5 bases. V drops 9 bases and J drops 3 bases, leaving 18 bases in between. As encoded in the germline V gene (reference sequence), CDR1 is LNHDA while CDR2 is SQIVND. Including cysteine and phenylalanine, the CDR3 has 14 amino acids. The kept DNA is CDR3 alone, 42 bases in frame from the first base.